What follows is one TCR beta chain and its context. These data originate in a study of CD8 T cells in ankylosing spondylitis. Germline lookup yields CDR1 SNHLY and CDR2 FYNNEI. The ends were cut back, 10 bases at V and 1 base at J, with 11 bases in the middle. This CDR3 is 12 amino acids long. Using its own MiXCR run on the 5' RACE reads, TCRdb lists one record per CDR3 protein. This sample has over 150,000 distinct CDR3 sequences; roughly 13% occur once, and the top ten carry about 15%. This sequence originates from a male donor with ankylosing spondylitis or in good health (not recorded which). Sequenced input: blood, either unsorted or a sorted T cell fraction (not recorded which). The chain combines TRBV2 with TRBJ2-7, with D perhaps TRBD1 (6 bases). CDR3 residues: CATRTASYEQYF. DNA of the CDR3: TGTGCCACCCGGACAGCGTCCTACGAGCAGTACTTC.